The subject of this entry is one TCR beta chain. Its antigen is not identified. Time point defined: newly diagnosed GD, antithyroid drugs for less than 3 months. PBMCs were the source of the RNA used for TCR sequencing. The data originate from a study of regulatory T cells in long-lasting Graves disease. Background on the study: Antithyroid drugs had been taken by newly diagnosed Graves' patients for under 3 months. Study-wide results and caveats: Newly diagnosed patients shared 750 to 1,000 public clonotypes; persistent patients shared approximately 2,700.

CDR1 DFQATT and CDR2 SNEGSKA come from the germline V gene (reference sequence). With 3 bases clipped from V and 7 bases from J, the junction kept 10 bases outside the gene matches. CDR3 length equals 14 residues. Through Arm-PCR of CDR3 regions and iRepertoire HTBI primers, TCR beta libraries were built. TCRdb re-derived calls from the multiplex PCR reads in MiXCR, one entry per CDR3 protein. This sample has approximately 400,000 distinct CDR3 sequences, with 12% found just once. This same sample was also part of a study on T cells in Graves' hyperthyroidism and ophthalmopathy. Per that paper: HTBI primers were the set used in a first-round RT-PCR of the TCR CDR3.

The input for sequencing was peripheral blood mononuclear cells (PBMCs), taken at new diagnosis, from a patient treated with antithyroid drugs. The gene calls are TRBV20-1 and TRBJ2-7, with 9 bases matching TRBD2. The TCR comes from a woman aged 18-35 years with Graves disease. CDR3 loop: CSARVSGSGNEQYF. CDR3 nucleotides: TGCAGTGCTAGGGTTAGCGGGAGCGGCAATGAGCAGTACTTC.